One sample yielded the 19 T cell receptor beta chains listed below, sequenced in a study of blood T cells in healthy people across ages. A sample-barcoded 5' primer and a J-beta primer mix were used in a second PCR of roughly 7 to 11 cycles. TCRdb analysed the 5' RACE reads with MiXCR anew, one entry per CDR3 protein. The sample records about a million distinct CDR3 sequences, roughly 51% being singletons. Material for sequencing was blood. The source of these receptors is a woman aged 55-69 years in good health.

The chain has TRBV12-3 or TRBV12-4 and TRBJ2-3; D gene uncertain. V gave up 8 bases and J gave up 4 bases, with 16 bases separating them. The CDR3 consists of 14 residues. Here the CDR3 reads CASQYTVGADTQYF. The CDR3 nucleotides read TGTGCCAGCCAATACACAGTGGGCGCAGATACGCAGTATTTT.

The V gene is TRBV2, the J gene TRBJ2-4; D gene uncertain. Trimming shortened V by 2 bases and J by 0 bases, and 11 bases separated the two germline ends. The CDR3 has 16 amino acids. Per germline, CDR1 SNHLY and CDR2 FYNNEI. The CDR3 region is CASSEIRAVAKNIQYF. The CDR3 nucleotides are TGTGCCAGCAGTGAAATCCGGGCAGTAGCCAAAAACATTCAGTACTTC.

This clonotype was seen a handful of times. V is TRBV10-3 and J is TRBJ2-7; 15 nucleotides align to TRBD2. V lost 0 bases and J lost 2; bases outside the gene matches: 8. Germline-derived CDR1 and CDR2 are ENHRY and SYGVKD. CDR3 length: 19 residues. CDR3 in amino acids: CAISESGGLAGGPTYEQYF. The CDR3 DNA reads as TGTGCCATCAGTGAGTCGGGGGGACTAGCGGGAGGCCCAACCTACGAGCAGTACTTC.

The CDR3 reads CASSKKSASGSYLLAYEQYF. CDR3 coding DNA: TGTGCCAGCAGCAAAAAATCAGCTAGCGGGAGTTATCTCCTGGCTTACGAGCAGTACTTC. The rearrangement joins TRBV21-1 to TRBJ2-5; the DNA was not compared with TRBD2, the D call given in the table. TRBJ2-7 matches the DNA end more closely, so the J call is doubtful. TRBV21-1 is a recognized pseudogene. The CDR3 totals 20 residues.

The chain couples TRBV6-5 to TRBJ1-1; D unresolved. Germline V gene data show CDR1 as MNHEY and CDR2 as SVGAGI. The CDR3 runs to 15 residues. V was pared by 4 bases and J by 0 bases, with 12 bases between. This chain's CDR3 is CASSLGQTLNTEAFF. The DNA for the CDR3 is TGTGCCAGCAGTTTAGGTCAGACTTTGAACACTGAAGCTTTCTTT.

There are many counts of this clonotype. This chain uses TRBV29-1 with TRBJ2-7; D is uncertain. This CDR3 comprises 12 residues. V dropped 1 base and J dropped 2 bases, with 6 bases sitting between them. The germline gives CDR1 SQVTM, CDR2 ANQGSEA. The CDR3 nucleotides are TGCAGCGTTGAAGTGCCCACCTACGAGCAGTACTTC. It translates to CSVEVPTYEQYF.

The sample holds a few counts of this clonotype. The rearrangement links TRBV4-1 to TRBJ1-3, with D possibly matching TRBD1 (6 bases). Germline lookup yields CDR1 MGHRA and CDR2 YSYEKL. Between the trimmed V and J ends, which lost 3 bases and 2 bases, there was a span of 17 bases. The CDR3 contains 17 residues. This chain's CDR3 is CASSQASQGFPGNTIYF. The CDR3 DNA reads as TGCGCCAGCAGCCAGGCGTCCCAGGGGTTCCCTGGAAACACCATATATTTT.

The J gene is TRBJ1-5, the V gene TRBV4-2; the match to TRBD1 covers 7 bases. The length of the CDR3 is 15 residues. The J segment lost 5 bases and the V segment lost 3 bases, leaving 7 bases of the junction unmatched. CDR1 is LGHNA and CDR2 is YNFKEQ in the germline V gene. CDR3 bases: TGTGCCAGCAGCCAGACGACAGGGCGGGATCAGCCCCAGCATTTT. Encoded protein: CASSQTTGRDQPQHF.

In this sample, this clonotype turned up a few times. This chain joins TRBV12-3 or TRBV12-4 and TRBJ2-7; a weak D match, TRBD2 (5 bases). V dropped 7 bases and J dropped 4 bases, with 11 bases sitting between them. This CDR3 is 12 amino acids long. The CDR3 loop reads CASKAEVYEQYF. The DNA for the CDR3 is TGTGCCAGCAAAGCGGAGGTTTACGAGCAGTACTTC.

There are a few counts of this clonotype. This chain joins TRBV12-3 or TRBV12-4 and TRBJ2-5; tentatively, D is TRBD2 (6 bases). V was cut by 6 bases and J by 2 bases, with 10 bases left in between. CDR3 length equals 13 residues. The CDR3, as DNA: TGTGCCAGCAGACCGGGACTTCAAGAGACCCAGTACTTC. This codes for CASRPGLQETQYF.

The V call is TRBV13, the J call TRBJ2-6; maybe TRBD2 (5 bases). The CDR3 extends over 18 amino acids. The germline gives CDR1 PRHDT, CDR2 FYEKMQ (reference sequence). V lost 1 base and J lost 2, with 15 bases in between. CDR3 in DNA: TGTGCCAGCAGCTTAGTACGAGGACTGAACGCTGGGGCCAACGTCCTGACTTTC. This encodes CASSLVRGLNAGANVLTF.

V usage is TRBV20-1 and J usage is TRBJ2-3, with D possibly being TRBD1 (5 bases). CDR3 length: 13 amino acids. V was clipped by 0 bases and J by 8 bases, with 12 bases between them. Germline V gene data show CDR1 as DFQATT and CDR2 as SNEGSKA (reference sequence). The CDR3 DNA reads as TGCAGTGCTAGAGACAGGGTTCTAACTACGCAGTATTTT. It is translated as CSARDRVLTTQYF.

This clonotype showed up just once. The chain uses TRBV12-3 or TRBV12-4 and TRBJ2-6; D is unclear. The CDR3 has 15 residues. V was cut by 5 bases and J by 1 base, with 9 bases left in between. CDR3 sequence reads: CASSPSKSGANVLTF. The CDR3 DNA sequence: TGTGCCAGCAGTCCGTCGAAGTCTGGGGCCAACGTCCTGACTTTC.

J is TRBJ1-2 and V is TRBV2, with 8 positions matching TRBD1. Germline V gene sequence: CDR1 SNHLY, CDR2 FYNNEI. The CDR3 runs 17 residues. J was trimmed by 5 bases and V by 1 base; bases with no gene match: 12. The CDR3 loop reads CASSEEGQVTSFYGYTF. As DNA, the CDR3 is TGTGCCAGCAGTGAAGAGGGACAGGTGACATCCTTTTATGGCTACACCTTC.

CDR3 in DNA: TGTGCCAGCTCACCGGCGGGAGGCCACTCCTACGAGCAGTACTTC. Translating it yields CASSPAGGHSYEQYF. This chain links TRBV18 with TRBJ2-7, with 8 bases lining up with TRBD2. Losses at the gene ends were 3 bases for V and 0 bases for J; bases not matched to a gene: 4. This CDR3 contains 15 residues. The V gene's germline CDR1 is KGHSH and CDR2 LQKENI.

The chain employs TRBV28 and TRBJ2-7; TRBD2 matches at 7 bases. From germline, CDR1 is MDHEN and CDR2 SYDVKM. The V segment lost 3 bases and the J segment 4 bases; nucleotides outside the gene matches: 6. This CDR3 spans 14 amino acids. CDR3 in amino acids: CASSFAGDDYEQYF. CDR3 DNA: TGTGCCAGCAGTTTCGCGGGAGACGATTACGAGCAGTACTTC.

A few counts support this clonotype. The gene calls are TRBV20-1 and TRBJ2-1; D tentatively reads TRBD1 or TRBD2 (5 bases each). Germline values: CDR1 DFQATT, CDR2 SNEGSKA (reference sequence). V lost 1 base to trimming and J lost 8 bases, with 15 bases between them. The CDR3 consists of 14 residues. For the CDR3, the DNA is TGCAGTGCTAGAGGGGGCAGTCCGGGGTATGAGCAGTTCTTC. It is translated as CSARGGSPGYEQFF.

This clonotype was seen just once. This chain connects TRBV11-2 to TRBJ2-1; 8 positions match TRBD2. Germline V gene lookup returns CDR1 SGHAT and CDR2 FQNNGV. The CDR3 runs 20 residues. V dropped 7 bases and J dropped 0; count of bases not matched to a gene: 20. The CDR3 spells CASIPTGVAGRLSSYNEQFF. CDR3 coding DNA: TGTGCCAGCATCCCAACGGGAGTAGCGGGGCGCCTGAGCTCCTACAATGAGCAGTTCTTC.

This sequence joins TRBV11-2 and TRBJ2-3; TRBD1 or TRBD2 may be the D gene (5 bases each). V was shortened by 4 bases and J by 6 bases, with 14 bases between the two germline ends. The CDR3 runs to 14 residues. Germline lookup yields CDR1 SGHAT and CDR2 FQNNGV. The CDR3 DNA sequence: TGTGCCAGCAGCTCGGGACCGGTCCTCGATACGCAGTATTTT. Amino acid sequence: CASSSGPVLDTQYF.